There are a few counts of the clone carrying this TCR beta chain. Its cognate antigen is unknown. Making the TCR beta libraries involved quantitative 5'-RACE with molecular barcodes. TCRdb re-called the 5' RACE reads with MiXCR, one entry per CDR3 protein. The sample holds around 100,000 distinct CDR3 sequences, around 24% seen once. This sample was included in a study of CD8 T cells in ankylosing spondylitis. Study-level results: For ankylosing spondylitis blood, a TCR beta motif of 8 or 9 highly homologous variants appeared characteristic. Disease-linked clones bore a CD8+ phenotype and were relatively rare in peripheral blood. Matched synovial fluid from ankylosing spondylitis patients was reported to be enriched for disease-linked clones.

The ends were cut back, 1 base at V and 3 bases at J, with 9 bases in the middle. Looked up from germline, CDR1 is SGHVS and CDR2 is FQNEAQ. CDR3 length: 15 residues. The chain couples TRBV7-8 to TRBJ1-4, with D possibly matching TRBD1 (5 bases). The origin of this receptor is a male donor with ankylosing spondylitis. The sequencing input was synovial fluid, either unsorted or a sorted T cell fraction (not recorded which). For the CDR3, the DNA is TGTGCCAGCAGCTTAGGACAGATCTCTAATGAAAAACTGTTTTTT. This codes for CASSLGQISNEKLFF.